Below, 18 T cell receptor beta chains from the same sample are listed, as sequenced in a study of blood T cell repertoires in COVID-19. Some clones are missing from TCRdb's copy, which holds only in-frame ones; the method was immunoSEQ multiplex PCR. The sample lists approximately 80,000 clones; 85% were seen once. Sequencing was performed on peripheral blood. The receptors come from a man between 50 and 59 years old with COVID-19, enrolled during active disease.

The chain couples TRBV28 to TRBJ2-7; a weak D match, TRBD1 (7 bases). The germline V and J ends were trimmed by 5 bases and 4 bases, with 18 bases remaining between them. The CDR3 is 15 amino acids. CDR1 is MDHEN and CDR2 is SYDVKM in the germline V gene. The CDR3 nucleotides read TGTGCCAGCAGTCCCATCGGGGGACAGCGTTACGAGCAGTACTTC. Protein product: CASSPIGGQRYEQYF.

This chain uses TRBV2 with TRBJ2-4, with a weak D call TRBD2 (6 bases). Germline values: CDR1 SNHLY, CDR2 FYNNEI. The CDR3 spans 12 residues. V lost 2 bases to trimming and J lost 7 bases, with 6 bases between them. This chain's CDR3 is CASSETSNIQYF. Here the CDR3 DNA reads TGTGCCAGCAGTGAAACTAGCAACATTCAGTACTTC.

This rearrangement joins TRBV29-1 to TRBJ1-2; 8 bases agree with TRBD1. The CDR3 totals 19 residues. Trimming cost V 3 bases and J 7 bases; bases outside gene matches: 25. The germline CDR1 and CDR2 sequences are SQVTM and ANQGSEA. The CDR3 region is CSVEAGPWSWGDRGGGYTF. The CDR3 nucleotides read TGCAGCGTTGAGGCTGGGCCCTGGTCCTGGGGTGACAGGGGTGGTGGCTACACCTTC.

Only one count was recorded for this clone. The chain recombines TRBV7-2 with TRBJ2-2; 7 nucleotides line up with TRBD1. This CDR3 is built from 16 residues. Germline V gene sequence: CDR1 SGHTA, CDR2 FQGNSA. V was clipped by 2 bases and J by 2 bases; unmatched bases: 5. The CDR3: CASSLFNRGNTGELFF. The CDR3 region has the DNA TGTGCCAGCAGCTTATTTAACAGGGGAAACACCGGGGAGCTGTTTTTT.

This clone appeared a single time. The V gene is TRBV3-1 (or the pseudogene TRBV3-2), the J gene TRBJ1-6; D gene ambiguous. CDR3 size: 15 residues. Germline CDR1 reads LGHDT; CDR2 reads YNNKEL (reference sequence). The V gene lost 0 bases and the J gene lost 6 bases, with 9 bases spanning the gap. This CDR3 is CASSQDTRGNSPLHF. In nucleotides, the CDR3 is TGTGCCAGCAGCCAAGACACCCGGGGTAATTCACCCCTCCACTTT.

The V call is TRBV6-6, the J call TRBJ2-3; 10 bases match TRBD2. Trimming at V came to 5 bases and at J to 6 bases, leaving 11 bases not matched to a gene. Germline loops: CDR1 MNHNY, CDR2 SVGAGI (reference sequence). The CDR3 covers 16 residues. The CDR3 region is CASSGGSGRMSDTQYF. The CDR3 bases are TGTGCCAGCAGTGGAGGTAGCGGGAGGATGTCGGATACGCAGTATTTT.

The CDR3 loop reads CASKWATAYEQYF. In DNA, the CDR3 is TGTGCCAGCAAGTGGGCGACCGCATACGAGCAGTACTTC. The chain uses TRBV2 and TRBJ2-7, with D uncertain. V gave up 7 bases and J gave up 4 bases, with 14 bases separating them. The CDR3 contains 13 residues. Germline loops: CDR1 SNHLY, CDR2 FYNNEI.

The gene calls are TRBV10-3 and TRBJ2-7, with 9 bases fitting TRBD2. CDR1 is ENHRY, CDR2 SYGVKD, per germline. The CDR3 spans 14 residues. V lost 11 bases, J lost 6 bases, and 14 bases stayed unmatched. CDR3 sequence: CAAGVAGVSGEQYF. The CDR3 DNA sequence: TGTGCCGCGGGGGTAGCGGGAGTTTCGGGCGAGCAGTACTTC.

The V call is TRBV29-1, the J call TRBJ1-1; possibly TRBD1 for D (6 bases). Germline CDR1 is SQVTM and CDR2 is ANQGSEA. V lost 6 bases and J 3 bases, leaving 23 bases between the germline ends. The CDR3 totals 16 residues. The CDR3 DNA follows: TGCAGCGTGCGACGAAGAGGGGGGGTATCGGACACTGAAGCTTTCTTT. It is translated as CSVRRRGGVSDTEAFF.

The chain couples TRBV7-2 to TRBJ1-1, with 7 bases aligning to TRBD1. The CDR3 contains 15 residues. Germline-derived CDR1 and CDR2 are SGHTA and FQGNSA. J gave up 4 bases and V 4 bases, and 9 bases lay outside the gene matches. This chain's CDR3 is CASSSPTGIGTEAFF. As DNA, the CDR3 is TGTGCCAGCAGCTCTCCGACAGGGATAGGCACTGAAGCTTTCTTT.

The rearrangement joins TRBV4-3 to TRBJ1-2; maybe TRBD1 (5 bases). The V end was cut by 0 bases, the J end by 6 bases, with 20 bases between. CDR3 size: 17 residues. Looked up from germline, CDR1 is LGHNA and CDR2 is YSLEER. The DNA of the CDR3 is TGCGCCAGCAGCCAAGATACGGCAGAAGGGGCCTTGGATGGCTACACCTTC. It translates to CASSQDTAEGALDGYTF.

The CDR3 here is CASSRLENADTQYF. The DNA for the CDR3 is TGTGCCAGTAGTAGACTGGAAAACGCAGATACGCAGTATTTT. This chain joins TRBV19 and TRBJ2-3; D remains ambiguous. The V and J ends lost 4 bases and 4 bases respectively, with 12 bases between them. Germline CDR1 LNHDA, CDR2 SQIVND (reference sequence). The CDR3 loop spans 14 amino acids. Drawing the rest from reference TRBV19 and TRBJ2-3, the complete variable domain is DGGITQSPKYLFRKEGQNVTLSCEQNLNHDAMYWYRQDPGQGLRLIYYSQIVNDFQKGDIAEGYSVSREKKESFPLTVTSAQKNPTAFYLCASSRLENADTQYFGPGTRLTVL.

CDR3 nucleotide sequence: TGTGCCAGCAGCTCGAACACTAACAATCAGCCCCAGCATTTT. Its protein product is CASSSNTNNQPQHF. The rearrangement uses TRBV7-9 and TRBJ1-5; D gene uncertain. Germline V lookup: CDR1 SEHNR, CDR2 FQNEAQ (reference sequence). The CDR3 totals 14 residues. The V end was cut by 4 bases, the J end by 3 bases, with 10 bases between.

In this sample, this clone turned up once. The chain links TRBV11-1 to TRBJ2-1; a weak D match, TRBD2 (5 bases). The CDR3 sequence is 14 residues long. Trimming shortened V by 0 bases and J by 5 bases, and 8 bases separated the two germline ends. CDR1 is SGHAT and CDR2 is FQDESV in the germline V gene (reference sequence). The CDR3 spells CASSLARANNEQFF. The DNA of the CDR3 is TGTGCCAGCAGCTTAGCGAGGGCGAACAATGAGCAGTTCTTC.

In this sample, this clone turned up a few times. The rearrangement joins TRBV5-1 to TRBJ2-1; weak D call: TRBD2 (5 bases). The CDR3 contains 15 residues. Germline CDR1 SGHRS, CDR2 YFSETQ. The ends were cut back, 6 bases at V and 8 bases at J, with 21 bases in the middle. CDR3 protein: CASILGNAKVDEQFF. The DNA of the CDR3 is TGCGCCAGCATACTCGGGAATGCCAAGGTAGATGAGCAGTTCTTC.

This clone was picked up one time. This rearrangement joins TRBV6-5 to TRBJ1-1, with 10 nucleotides matching TRBD1. Trimming at V came to 4 bases and at J to 7 bases, leaving 9 bases not matched to a gene. The CDR3 is 15 residues long. Germline CDR1 and CDR2: MNHEY and SVGAGI. CDR3: CASSFIRDRGFEAFF. The CDR3 DNA reads as TGTGCCAGCAGTTTTATCCGGGACAGGGGTTTTGAAGCTTTCTTT.

This clone was recorded once. The chain joins TRBV4-1 to TRBJ2-7, with 11 bases identical to TRBD2. Germline V CDR1 and CDR2: MGHRA, YSYEKL. With V trimmed by 2 bases and J by 2 bases, 5 bases remained unmatched. This CDR3 region has 16 residues. CDR3 nucleotide sequence: TGCGCCAGCAGCCAACGTGGACTAGCGGGTCCCTACGAGCAGTACTTC. Protein: CASSQRGLAGPYEQYF.

The chain joins TRBV28 to TRBJ2-1; TRBD2 aligns across 9 bases. The CDR3 has 14 residues. Germline CDR1 is MDHEN and CDR2 is SYDVKM. Unmatched junction bases numbered 6, after V lost 6 bases and J lost 6 bases. CDR3 sequence reads: CASRFSGSFNEQFF. In DNA form, the CDR3 reads TGTGCCAGCAGGTTTAGCGGGAGTTTCAATGAGCAGTTCTTC.